This T cell receptor beta chain was recovered during a study of CD8 T cells in ankylosing spondylitis. The V and J ends lost 6 bases and 3 bases respectively, with 18 bases between them. CDR1 is SGHRS, CDR2 YFSETQ, per germline. The CDR3 covers 16 residues. This clonotype was seen ten or more times. Its antigen is undetermined. 5'-RACE, quantitative and with molecular barcodes, yielded the TCR beta libraries. One entry per CDR3 protein results from TCRdb running MiXCR on the 5' RACE reads. This table has around 150,000 distinct CDR3 sequences, 7% to 8% appearing once. Study outcomes and limitations: Reports say disease-linked clones showed up significantly more in matched ankylosing spondylitis synovial fluid. One TCR beta motif, made up of 7 or 8 highly homologous variants, appeared characteristic of ankylosing spondylitis blood.

V is TRBV5-1 and J is TRBJ2-2; possibly TRBD1 or TRBD2 for D (6 bases each). The sequenced sample consisted of blood, either unsorted or a sorted T cell fraction (not recorded which). The sequence was obtained from a female donor with ankylosing spondylitis or in good health (not recorded which). CDR3 sequence reads: CASTPWGATDTGELFF. The CDR3 DNA reads as TGCGCCAGCACCCCGTGGGGGGCCACAGACACCGGGGAGCTGTTTTTT.